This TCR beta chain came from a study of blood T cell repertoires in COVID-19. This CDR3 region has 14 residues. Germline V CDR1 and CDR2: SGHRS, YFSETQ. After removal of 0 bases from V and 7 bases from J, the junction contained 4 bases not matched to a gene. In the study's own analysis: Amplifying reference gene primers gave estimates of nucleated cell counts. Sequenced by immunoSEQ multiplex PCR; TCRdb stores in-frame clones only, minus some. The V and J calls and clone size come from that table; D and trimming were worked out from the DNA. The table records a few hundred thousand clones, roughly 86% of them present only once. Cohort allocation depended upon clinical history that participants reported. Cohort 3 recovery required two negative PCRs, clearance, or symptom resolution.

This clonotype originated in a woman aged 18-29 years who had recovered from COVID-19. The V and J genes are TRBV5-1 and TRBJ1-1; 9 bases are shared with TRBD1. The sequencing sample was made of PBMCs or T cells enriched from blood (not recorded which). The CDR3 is CASSLEGDRDEAFF. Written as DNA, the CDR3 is TGCGCCAGCAGCTTGGAGGGGGACAGGGATGAAGCTTTCTTT.